One and the same sample provided the 10 T cell receptor beta chains below, sequenced in a study of blood T cell repertoires in COVID-19. TCRdb's table, derived via immunoSEQ multiplex PCR, lists solely in-frame clones and lacks some. The table records tens of thousands of clones, roughly four fifths of them present only once. Sequencing was done on a sample of peripheral blood. Every receptor here comes from an older woman with acute or convalescent COVID-19.

The chain uses TRBV5-4 and TRBJ2-5, with D possibly matching TRBD2 (5 bases). V shed 4 bases and J shed 5 bases, with 12 bases lying between them. The CDR3 consists of 13 residues. Germline assignment: CDR1 SGHNT and CDR2 YYREEE (reference sequence). CDR3 protein: CASSLTPGETQYF. The CDR3 coding sequence is TGTGCCAGCAGCCTGACCCCGGGGGAGACCCAGTACTTC.

The chain is built from TRBV19 and TRBJ2-1; TRBD2 matches at 11 bases. Germline CDR1 reads LNHDA; CDR2 reads SQIVND (reference sequence). The CDR3 runs to 16 residues. V was clipped by 6 bases and J by 7 bases; unmatched bases: 11. CDR3 in DNA: TGTGCCAGTAGGCAAGAGACTAGCGGGAATAGAAATGAGCAGTTCTTC. It specifies CASRQETSGNRNEQFF.

CDR3 DNA sequence: TGTGCCAGTAGTCAGGGTGGATCCTATAATTCACCCCTCCACTTT. Residues: CASSQGGSYNSPLHF. The chain employs TRBV19 and TRBJ1-6; perhaps TRBD1 as D (5 bases). Per the germline V gene, CDR1 is LNHDA and CDR2 is SQIVND (reference sequence). V lost 5 bases to trimming and J lost 1 base, with 9 bases between them. CDR3 length: 15 amino acids.

The chain recombines TRBV2 with TRBJ2-5; possibly TRBD2 for D (5 bases). This CDR3 spans 14 amino acids. Germline CDR1 reads SNHLY; CDR2 reads FYNNEI. V shed 7 bases and J shed 5 bases, with 17 bases lying between them. The CDR3 DNA reads as TGTGCCAGCACCGAGGGTTTGCCTTGGGAGACCCAGTACTTC. Protein sequence: CASTEGLPWETQYF.

This chain joins TRBV7-8 and TRBJ2-3, with 10 bases identical to TRBD1. CDR1 and CDR2 (germline): SGHVS, FQNEAQ. Trimming took 5 bases from V and 4 from J; bases not matched to a gene: 6. The CDR3 consists of 15 residues. The CDR3 is CASSAAGTGADTQYF. CDR3 bases: TGTGCCAGCAGCGCAGCCGGGACAGGGGCAGATACGCAGTATTTT.

This chain links TRBV12-5 with TRBJ2-7; D remains ambiguous. Between the trimmed V and J ends, which lost 2 bases and 0 bases, there was a span of 17 bases. The germline gives CDR1 LGHNT, CDR2 FRNRAP. CDR3 size: 17 residues. The CDR3 bases are TGTGCTAGTGGTTTGTCCCATTCCGTTGGCAGCTCCTACGAGCAGTACTTC. The encoded protein is CASGLSHSVGSSYEQYF.

The rearrangement uses TRBV7-3 and TRBJ1-1; 8 bases map to TRBD1. The CDR3 sequence is 15 residues long. CDR1 and CDR2 (germline): SGHTA, FQGTGA. V lost 2 bases and J lost 5; bases outside the gene matches: 7. The CDR3 loop reads CASSLSGQGKTEAFF. The CDR3 DNA follows: TGTGCCAGCAGCTTATCTGGACAGGGAAAGACTGAAGCTTTCTTT.

The rearrangement links TRBV14 to TRBJ1-1; TRBD1 is a possible D gene (5 bases). The CDR3 totals 13 residues. V lost 5 bases, J lost 1 base, and 8 bases lay in between. Germline V CDR1 and CDR2: SGHDN, FVKESK. CDR3 sequence reads: CASSTGQNTEAFF. CDR3 DNA: TGTGCCAGCAGCACCGGACAGAACACTGAAGCTTTCTTT.

The chain couples TRBV28 to TRBJ1-6; 7 bases match TRBD1. The CDR3 runs to 14 residues. Trimming took 5 bases from V and 10 from J; bases not matched to a gene: 8. Germline CDR1 and CDR2: MDHEN and SYDVKM. For the CDR3, the DNA is TGTGCCAGCAGTCTCCGACAGGGTTCCTCACCCCTCCACTTT. Protein sequence: CASSLRQGSSPLHF.

The genes are TRBV29-1 and TRBJ2-2, with 10 bases fitting TRBD1. The CDR3 extends over 14 amino acids. CDR1 is SQVTM, CDR2 ANQGSEA, per germline. The V gene end was trimmed by 6 bases and the J gene end by 3 bases; junction bases not matched to a gene: 4. In nucleotides, the CDR3 is TGCAGCGTCGCCGGGACAGGGGACACCGGGGAGCTGTTTTTT. It codes for CSVAGTGDTGELFF.